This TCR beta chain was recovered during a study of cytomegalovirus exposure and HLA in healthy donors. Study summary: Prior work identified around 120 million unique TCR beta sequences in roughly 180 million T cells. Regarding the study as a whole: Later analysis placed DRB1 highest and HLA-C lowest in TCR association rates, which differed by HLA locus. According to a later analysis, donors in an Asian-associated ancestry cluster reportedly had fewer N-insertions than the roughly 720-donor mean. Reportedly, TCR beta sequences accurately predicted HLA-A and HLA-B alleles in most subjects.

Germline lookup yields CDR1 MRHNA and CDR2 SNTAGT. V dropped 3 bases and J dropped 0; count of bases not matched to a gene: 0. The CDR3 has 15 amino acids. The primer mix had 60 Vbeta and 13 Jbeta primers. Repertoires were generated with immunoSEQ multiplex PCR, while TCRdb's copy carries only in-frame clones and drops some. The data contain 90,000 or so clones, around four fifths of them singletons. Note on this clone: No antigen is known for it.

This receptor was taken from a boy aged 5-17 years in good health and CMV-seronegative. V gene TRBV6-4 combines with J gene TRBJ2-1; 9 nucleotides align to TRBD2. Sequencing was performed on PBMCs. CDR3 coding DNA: TGTGCCAGCAGTGAGCGGGGGGGCTCCTACAATGAGCAGTTCTTC. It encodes CASSERGGSYNEQFF.